Following are 3 T cell receptor beta chains from one sample sequenced in a study of T cells in Graves' hyperthyroidism and ophthalmopathy. The investigators amplified TCR beta CDR3 regions from RNA transcripts. First-round RT-PCR with HTBI primers amplified the TCR CDR3 region. From the multiplex PCR reads, TCRdb called clonotypes with MiXCR, one entry per CDR3 protein. Of around 340,000 distinct CDR3 sequences detected, approximately 18% appear once; the ten largest clones hold less than 20%. The sequenced sample was blood. The receptors originated from a woman aged 40 to 50 with Graves' ophthalmopathy.

The chain is built from TRBV7-6 and TRBJ2-7, with TRBD1 matching 10 bases. J was trimmed by 7 bases and V by 5 bases; bases with no gene match: 8. The CDR3 consists of 14 residues. From germline, CDR1 is SGHVS and CDR2 FNYEAQ. The CDR3 loop reads CASSLGTGAGEQYF. The CDR3 DNA sequence: TGTGCCAGCAGCCTGGGGACAGGGGCCGGGGAGCAGTACTTC.

To note about this clonotype: A read error is possible here, since a much larger clone lies one base away. This chain joins TRBV27 and TRBJ1-1, with D maybe TRBD1 (6 bases). The CDR3 runs to 15 residues. CDR1 MNHEY and CDR2 SMNVEV come from the germline V gene (reference sequence). CDR3 region: CVSSLSWAGDTEAFF. DNA of the CDR3: TGTGTCAGCAGTTTATCGTGGGCAGGGGACACTGAAGCTTTCTTT.

In its sample, this clonotype was seen many times. The chain employs TRBV28 and TRBJ2-7, with 7 bases that match TRBD1. The germline V gene has CDR1 MDHEN and CDR2 SYDVKM. V was pared by 8 bases and J by 4 bases, with 11 bases of the junction left unmatched. This CDR3 spans 14 amino acids. The chain's CDR3 is CASAQGQRVYEQYF. CDR3 bases: TGTGCCAGCGCCCAGGGACAGAGGGTGTACGAGCAGTACTTC.